This TCR beta chain was retrieved from a study of type 1 regulatory T cells. In the study overall: T-allo10 is a Tr1-enriched, alloantigen-specific CD4 T cell product made in vitro.

TCRdb analysed the reads with MiXCR anew, one entry per CDR3 protein. Of 24,000 or so distinct CDR3 sequences listed, roughly half were seen once; the top ten hold around 5%. The germline CDR1 and CDR2 sequences are KGHSH and LQKENI. The V gene end was trimmed by 3 bases and the J gene end by 4 bases; junction bases not matched to a gene: 5. The CDR3 runs 15 residues. This clonotype was detected a few times. The antigen remains unidentified. The clonotype comes from a human donor in good health. The rearrangement links TRBV18 to TRBJ2-1, with 8 bases lining up with TRBD2. Sequencing used cultured T cells, either the whole culture or a sorted T cell fraction (not recorded which). The CDR3 protein is CASSPGLAAYNEQFF. CDR3 coding DNA: TGTGCCAGCTCACCCGGACTAGCAGCTTACAATGAGCAGTTCTTC.